The rows below give T cell receptor beta chains drawn from one sample of a study of Graves' ophthalmopathy and Graves' hyperthyroidism. TCRdb itself ran the multiplex PCR reads through MiXCR, one entry per CDR3 protein. The profile shows roughly 50,000 distinct CDR3 sequences, around 48% of them singletons. The sequenced material came from peripheral blood. The source is an adult man with Graves' ophthalmopathy. CDR3s include the opening cysteine and the closing phenylalanine or tryptophan. D genes are given only for firm matches. The listing skips clone size in some rows; elsewhere it reads once, few, many or a size class.

V gene	J gene	D gene	clone size	CDR3 DNA	CDR3 protein
TRBV18	TRBJ2-5	.	many	TGTGCCAGCTGTTTCGGTGTTCAAGAGACCCAGTACTTC	CASCFGVQETQYF
TRBV6-1	TRBJ1-1	.	many	TGTGCCAGCAGACCAATTGGACAGCCTGAAGCTTTCTTT	CASRPIGQPEAFF
TRBV7-3	TRBJ2-1	.	.	TGTGCCAGCAGTTTAGCAGGTTACTCCTACAATGAGCAGTTCTTC	CASSLAGYSYNEQFF
TRBV7-8	TRBJ2-7	TRBD1	.	TGTGCCAGCAGCATCGGGACAGGGGGGCGGGAGCAGTACTTC	CASSIGTGGREQYF
TRBV2	TRBJ1-4	.	few	TGTGCCAGCAGTGAGGATGTGACTAATGAAAAACTGTTTTTT	CASSEDVTNEKLFF
TRBV25-1	TRBJ2-1	TRBD2	.	TGTGCCAGCAGGGATTCTAGCGGGAGCTTGAATGAGCAGTTCTTC	CASRDSSGSLNEQFF
TRBV3-1	TRBJ2-3	TRBD2	few	TGTGCCAGCAGCCAAGAAAGACTAGCGGGGAACACAGATACGCAGTATTTT	CASSQERLAGNTDTQYF
TRBV13	TRBJ1-4	.	.	TGTGCCAGCAGCTTAGGAGGGGAGGGCTATGAAAAACTGTTTTTT	CASSLGGEGYEKLFF
TRBV7-6	TRBJ1-5	.	.	TGTGCCAGCAGCTTAGAACAGGGTGATCAAACCCAGCATTTT	CASSLEQGDQTQHF
TRBV20-1	TRBJ1-2	.	.	TGCAGTGCTAGAGAGTTGGGGTATGGCTACACCTTC	CSARELGYGYTF
TRBV5-1	TRBJ1-2	TRBD1	many	TGCGCCAGCAGGTTGGGACAGGGGGCAGCAGTTCCCTTTAACTATGGCTACACCTTC	CASRLGQGAAVPFNYGYTF
TRBV7-9	TRBJ2-2	.	many	TGTGCCAGCAGCTTAGCGCTAAGGGATATCGGGGAGCTGTTTTTT	CASSLALRDIGELFF
TRBV2	TRBJ1-6	.	few	TGTGCCAGCAGTGAAGCCCCAGCGTCACCCCTCCACTTT	CASSEAPASPLHF
TRBV6-2/TRBV6-3	TRBJ2-1	.	many	TGTGCCAGCAGTTACTCCTGGGGTAGCACTGAGCAGTTCTTC	CASSYSWGSTEQFF
TRBV20-1	TRBJ1-5	.	.	TGCAGTGCTACAGGGGCAGGCAATCAGCCCCAGCATTTT	CSATGAGNQPQHF
TRBV12-5	TRBJ2-2	TRBD2	.	TGTGCTAGAGGTCATACTAGCGGAAACACCGGGGAGCTGTTTTTT	CARGHTSGNTGELFF
TRBV20-1	TRBJ1-3	.	.	TGCAGTGCTCCGGACGTGCAGCTCGGGACCATATATTTT	CSAPDVQLGTIYF
TRBV27	TRBJ2-1	.	many	TGTGCCAGCAGTCCGCGAAGGGTTAGGGACAATGAGCAGTTCTTC	CASSPRRVRDNEQFF
TRBV5-5	TRBJ1-6	.	.	TGTGCCAGCAGCTTGTGGCAGGGTTATAATTCACCCCTCCACTTT	CASSLWQGYNSPLHF
TRBV24-1	TRBJ2-1	.	few	TGTGCCACCAGCCAGGGAGTAGATGAGCAGTTCTTC	CATSQGVDEQFF
TRBV19	TRBJ1-3	.	.	TGTGCCAGTAGTATAGACACAGTGAAGCACGGAAACACCATATATTTT	CASSIDTVKHGNTIYF
TRBV7-8	TRBJ1-5	TRBD1	.	TGTGCCAGCAGCCAGGGGACAGGGGGTAATCAGCCCCAGCATTTT	CASSQGTGGNQPQHF
TRBV10-3	TRBJ2-1	TRBD1	medium-sized	TGTGCCATCGGGACAGGACTCTACAATGAGCAGTTCTTC	CAIGTGLYNEQFF
TRBV19	TRBJ1-6	.	.	TGTGCCAGTAGTATCTCCGCCTCGGGGGCAGTTGGTGAAGGTTCACCCCTCCACTTT	CASSISASGAVGEGSPLHF
TRBV20-1	TRBJ2-1	.	few	TGCAGTGCTAGTTACTACAATGAGCAGTTCTTC	CSASYYNEQFF
TRBV7-6	TRBJ2-6	TRBD1	many	TGTGCCAGCAGCTCACAGGGGGCTGGGGCCAACGTCCTGACTTTC	CASSSQGAGANVLTF
TRBV20-1	TRBJ2-1	.	many	TGCAGTGCTCGCGGAGGGGAAAGCTCCTACAATGAGCAGTTCTTC	CSARGGESSYNEQFF
TRBV7-2	TRBJ2-7	.	.	TGTACCAGCAGCTCCGGACGGGGCTCCTACGAGCAGTGCTTC	CTSSSGRGSYEQCF
TRBV7-3	TRBJ2-3	TRBD1	few	TGTGCCAGCAGCTTATCACAGGGGGATACGCAGTATTTT	CASSLSQGDTQYF
TRBV2	TRBJ2-7	TRBD2	.	TGTGCCAGCAGGACTAGCGGAGGTACCTACGAGCAGTACTTC	CASRTSGGTYEQYF
TRBV5-8	TRBJ2-3	.	many	TGTGCCAGCAGCTTGAAATCGGGTGCAGATACGCAGTATTTT	CASSLKSGADTQYF
TRBV6-1	TRBJ2-1	TRBD2	.	TGTGCCAGCAGTGAAGGGACTAGCGGGAGCAATGAGCAGTTCTTC	CASSEGTSGSNEQFF
TRBV6-4	TRBJ2-3	TRBD2	many	TGTGCCAGCAGTCTTAGCGGGGGGGCTGGAGATACGCAGTATTTT	CASSLSGGAGDTQYF
TRBV7-3	TRBJ2-3	.	.	TGTGCCAGCAGCTTAACCGACGCTGGGGCAGGGAGGGGGACAGATACGCAGTATTTT	CASSLTDAGAGRGTDTQYF
TRBV20-1	TRBJ2-5	TRBD1	many	TGCAGTGCTAGATGGGTCGGGACAGTTAAAGAGACCCAGTACTTC	CSARWVGTVKETQYF
TRBV6-5	TRBJ2-1	TRBD2	.	TGTGCCAGCAGACAGTCGCGACTAGCGGGAGTGAATGAGCAGTTCTTC	CASRQSRLAGVNEQFF
TRBV5-1	TRBJ1-3	.	many	TGCGCCAGCAGGTCAGGAGGCGCTGGAAACACCATATATTTT	CASRSGGAGNTIYF